This TCR beta chain was observed in a study of vaccination and CD4 T cells after COVID-19. Study-level background: The study collected post-vaccine samples a median about 72 days after dose two, with a range of 14 to 241. General study findings and limits: Counts of SARS-CoV-2-reactive clonotypes had a median that went from roughly 21 to 40, a nonsignificant change.

Treatment meaning: approximately 9-day PBMC culture with coronavirus spike peptide pools or control peptides (ViraFEST assay). Of note for this clonotype: Its antigen is undetermined.

The Oncomine TCR Beta short-read assay generated sequence data from the DNA of cultured CD4+ T cells. TCRdb re-called the PCR reads through MiXCR, storing one row per CDR3 protein. The table lists 20,000 to 30,000 distinct CDR3 sequences, 43% of them singletons. The CDR3 is 16 residues long. CDR1 is SGHRS and CDR2 is YFSETQ in the germline V gene. Trimming at V came to 4 bases and at J to 1 base, leaving 8 bases not matched to a gene. The sample was CD4+ T cells from blood, cultured in vitro. The J gene is TRBJ1-1, the V gene TRBV5-1, with 9 bases fitting TRBD1. This receptor was taken from a human donor who had recovered from COVID-19. DNA for the CDR3: TGCGCCAGCAGCCGGGGACAGGGCAGTTCGAACACTGAAGCTTTCTTT. It yields the protein CASSRGQGSSNTEAFF. Looking up the rest from reference TRBV5-1 and TRBJ1-1 gives the full variable domain: KAGVTQTPRYLIKTRGQQVTLSCSPISGHRSVSWYQQTPGQGLQFLFEYFSETQRNKGNFPGRFSGRQFSNSRSEMNVSTLELGDSALYLCASSRGQGSSNTEAFFGQGTRLTVV.